This T cell receptor (beta chain) appears in the sequencing data of a study of monozygotic twins with inflammatory bowel disease. Study-level points and caveats: Distinguishing T cell subtypes was not possible.

A word on this clonotype: Its antigen is undetermined.

Blood was drawn once per donor, and each sample measured under 3 ml. No sorting of T cells preceded isolation of total RNA from whole blood. UMIs incorporating a 6-nucleotide sample barcode were appended by means of template switching. TCRdb reanalyzed the 5' RACE reads and collapses them to one entry per CDR3 protein, without DNA. The specimen's table records around 230,000 distinct CDR3 sequences. This CDR3 spans 13 amino acids. The germline V gene encodes CDR1 MGHRA and CDR2 YSYEKL. The sample consisted of blood. The chain recombines TRBV4-1 with TRBJ2-1. The sequence came from a human donor with ulcerative colitis or Crohn's disease, or a healthy co-twin of an affected twin (not recorded which). The CDR3 reads CASSQGGGVRQFF.